This is a list of T cell receptor beta chains from one sample in a study of STAT3 mutations in large granular lymphocyte leukemia. Libraries were prepared by immunoSEQ multiplex PCR; TCRdb keeps only in-frame clonotypes and omits some of them. The sample shows 15,000 or so clones, 80% to 90% of them seen only once. Sequenced: peripheral blood mononuclear cells. These receptor sequences come from a man aged 45-65 years with T-cell large granular lymphocyte leukemia. Some clones in this sample may be carry-over from other donors' samples. CDR3s include the opening cysteine and the closing phenylalanine or tryptophan. Fields, in order: V gene, clone size, J gene, CDR3 protein. Not every row has a clone size; where given, it reads once, few, many or a size class.

>TRBV2|NA|TRBJ1-2
CASSAGLGGYTF
>TRBV29-1|NA|TRBJ1-1
CSVGQGNTEAFF
>TRBV14|NA|TRBJ2-1
CASSQGRTRAARDEQFF
>TRBV7-9|NA|TRBJ1-6
CASSLGLSPLHF
>TRBV5-6|NA|TRBJ2-7
CASSFRLAGAYEQYF
>TRBV30|NA|TRBJ2-5
CAWSVVMGGRRQETQYF
>TRBV11-2|NA|TRBJ2-5
CASSPGTRIETQYF
>TRBV15|NA|TRBJ1-4
CATSSPPGTVFF
>TRBV6-5|once|TRBJ2-7
CASSSERRYEQYF
>TRBV6-1|NA|TRBJ2-1
CASRQGGPYNEQFF
>TRBV5-1|once|TRBJ1-2
CASSPRQPYGYTF
>TRBV10-3|few|TRBJ2-7
CAISEPGPTYEQYF
>TRBV7-2|NA|TRBJ2-3
CASGLAGVGVPDTQYF
>TRBV18|NA|TRBJ1-4
CASSPPGQGRNEKLFF
>TRBV15|once|TRBJ2-6
CATSRDHLGSGANVLTF
>TRBV12-5|NA|TRBJ1-2
CASGLVLPRDCKF
>TRBV7-9|NA|TRBJ2-5
CAEGPGAQYF
>TRBV7-9|NA|TRBJ1-5
CASSGTAGQPQHF
>TRBV7-3|NA|TRBJ1-1
CASSLIGGNTEAFF
>TRBV4-3|NA|TRBJ2-5
CASSHDRGREETQYF
>TRBV7-2|NA|TRBJ2-5
CASSTGGEETQYF
>TRBV20-1|NA|TRBJ2-5
CSATAETQYF
>TRBV29-1|NA|TRBJ1-2
CSVGDRGGNYGYTF
>TRBV4-3|NA|TRBJ1-2
CASSPMGGDYGYTF
>TRBV6-1|NA|TRBJ1-2
CASRFGPDSYGYTF
>TRBV5-1|NA|TRBJ1-2
CASSLGGLGNSNYGYTF
>TRBV5-4|NA|TRBJ2-7
CASSLDPGSYEQYF
>TRBV5-4|NA|TRBJ2-3
CASSPGQAARGDTQYF
>TRBV7-3|NA|TRBJ2-7
CASSYRGEQYF
>TRBV27|NA|TRBJ2-1
CASSRGLAGNNEQFF
>TRBV27|NA|TRBJ2-2
CASSYGNTGELFF